The 29 T cell receptor beta chains given below trace back to one sample, sequenced in a study of human T cells and chemical hapten exposure. TCRdb independently ran MiXCR on the RACE reads; one entry per CDR3 protein. The data hold 150,000 to 200,000 distinct CDR3 sequences, with more than 20% observed a single time. Time point meaning: patch test 3, about 24 weeks after DPC sensitization. Treatment described: therapeutic diphenylcyclopropenone sensitization with weekly scalp DPC. The specimen was whole blood, collected in connection with sensitization to the hapten diphenylcyclopropenone (DPC). Source of these receptors: a woman between 40 and 55 years old with alopecia areata. Some clones in this sample may be carry-over from other donors' samples.

The chain joins TRBV12-3 or TRBV12-4 to TRBJ1-1, with 7 nucleotides matching TRBD1. V shed 9 bases, J shed 1 base, and the junction held 5 bases outside the gene matches. The CDR3 covers 13 residues. CDR3 DNA sequence: TGTGCCAGTGACAGGGCGCCGAACACTGAAGCTTTCTTT. Translation gives CASDRAPNTEAFF.

This clonotype came up a few times. The rearrangement joins TRBV10-3 to TRBJ2-7; 12 bases map to TRBD2. The V gene's germline CDR1 is ENHRY and CDR2 SYGVKD. With 5 bases clipped from V and 0 bases from J, the junction kept 5 bases outside the gene matches. This CDR3 spans 16 amino acids. The chain's CDR3 is CAISNGLAGSSYEQYF. CDR3 nucleotide sequence: TGTGCCATCAGTAATGGACTAGCGGGGTCCTCCTACGAGCAGTACTTC.

This clonotype occurred a few times. V is TRBV9 and J is TRBJ2-1, with 10 bases aligning to TRBD2. The junction had 15 bases not matched to a gene; V was cut back by 4 bases and J by 8 bases. The CDR3 extends over 17 amino acids. CDR1 and CDR2 (germline): SGDLS, YYNGEE. The CDR3 spells CASSIEPLAGSAHEQFF. The CDR3 DNA reads TGTGCCAGCAGCATCGAGCCACTAGCGGGGAGCGCCCATGAGCAGTTCTTC. The entire variable domain, with the rest obtained from reference TRBV9 and TRBJ2-1, is as follows: DSGVTQTPKHLITATGQRVTLRCSPRSGDLSVYWYQQSLDQGLQFLIQYYNGEERAKGNILERFSAQQFPDLHSELNLSSLELGDSALYFCASSIEPLAGSAHEQFFGPGTRLTVL.

This clonotype was picked up many times. CDR3 residues: CASSLSGPSNSPLHF. For the CDR3, the DNA is TGTGCCAGCAGCTTAAGTGGGCCTTCGAATTCACCCCTCCACTTT. The chain combines TRBV11-2 with TRBJ1-6; the D is unclear. V was trimmed by 2 bases and J by 7 bases, leaving 12 bases between them. The CDR3 is 15 amino acids. Per the germline V gene, CDR1 is SGHAT and CDR2 is FQNNGV.

In this sample, this clonotype turned up a few times. The chain carries TRBV7-8 and TRBJ1-3; D not resolved. Looked up from germline, CDR1 is SGHVS and CDR2 is FQNEAQ. The V end was cut by 0 bases, the J end by 1 base, with 10 bases between. This CDR3 region has 16 residues. The CDR3 nucleotides read TGTGCCAGCAGCTTAGCTTTCGGTGGGTCTGGAAACACCATATATTTT. Translation: CASSLAFGGSGNTIYF.

The chain joins TRBV12-3 or TRBV12-4 to TRBJ2-7; TRBD2 agrees at 7 bases. J gave up 5 bases and V 3 bases, and 4 bases lay outside the gene matches. The CDR3 totals 13 residues. This CDR3 reads CASSLAGADEQYF. As DNA, the CDR3 is TGTGCCAGCAGTTTGGCGGGAGCAGACGAGCAGTACTTC.

The gene calls are TRBV10-3 and TRBJ2-2; 7 positions match TRBD1. There are 15 residues in the CDR3. Germline V CDR1 and CDR2: ENHRY, SYGVKD. Trimming cost V 7 bases and J 5 bases; bases outside gene matches: 10. The CDR3 sequence is CAITSGTVRTGELFF. The DNA for the CDR3 is TGTGCCATCACCTCCGGGACAGTGCGAACCGGGGAGCTGTTTTTT.

This clonotype turned up a few times. The gene calls are TRBV20-1 and TRBJ2-1; 8 nucleotides line up with TRBD2. With V trimmed by 5 bases and J by 9 bases, 12 bases remained unmatched. Looked up from germline, CDR1 is DFQATT and CDR2 is SNEGSKA (reference sequence). The CDR3 is made up of 14 amino acids. CDR3 DNA sequence: TGCAGTGCTCCGAATGGACTAGCCGAGGGTGAGCAGTTCTTC. Translated, it gives CSAPNGLAEGEQFF.

The V gene is TRBV29-1, the J gene TRBJ1-2; TRBD1 is a possible D gene (6 bases). V gave up 7 bases and J gave up 6 bases, with 12 bases separating them. The CDR3 covers 11 residues. The germline CDR1 and CDR2 sequences are SQVTM and ANQGSEA. CDR3 nucleotides: TGCAGCGCCAGGGGAGCCCATGGCTACACCTTC. Its protein product is CSARGAHGYTF.

This clonotype appeared a few times. This chain connects TRBV20-1 to TRBJ2-1; 11 bases are shared with TRBD2. J gave up 10 bases and V 6 bases, and 8 bases lay outside the gene matches. The V gene's germline CDR1 is DFQATT and CDR2 SNEGSKA (reference sequence). The CDR3 sequence is 13 residues long. The DNA for the CDR3 is TGCAGTGCCCATACTAGCGGGAGAAACGAGCAGTTCTTC. Protein: CSAHTSGRNEQFF.

The chain joins TRBV7-2 to TRBJ2-5; D is perhaps TRBD1 (6 bases). V dropped 1 base and J dropped 5 bases, with 17 bases sitting between them. Germline V gene sequence: CDR1 SGHTA, CDR2 FQGNSA. The CDR3 consists of 16 residues. As DNA, the CDR3 is TGTGCCAGCAGCTTAGGGGCAGGGGTAGTCAGCGAGACCCAGTACTTC. Its translation: CASSLGAGVVSETQYF.

This chain links TRBV7-3 with TRBJ1-5; no clear D gene. This CDR3 region has 12 residues. The ends were cut back, 5 bases at V and 4 bases at J, with 6 bases in the middle. Per the germline V gene, CDR1 is SGHTA and CDR2 is FQGTGA. DNA for the CDR3: TGTGCCAGCAGCCCGGTAAATCAGCCCCAGCATTTT. This encodes CASSPVNQPQHF.

The chain combines TRBV3-1 with TRBJ2-7; 7 nucleotides match TRBD2. V was pared by 3 bases and J by 4 bases, with 9 bases of the junction left unmatched. The CDR3 runs to 15 residues. The germline CDR1 and CDR2 sequences are LGHDT and YNNKEL (reference sequence). CDR3 sequence reads: CASSQSGAGEYEQYF. For the CDR3, the DNA is TGTGCCAGCAGCCAGAGCGGGGCAGGAGAATACGAGCAGTACTTC.

The chain is built from TRBV20-1 and TRBJ2-1, with TRBD2 identical over 12 bases. Germline V gene data show CDR1 as DFQATT and CDR2 as SNEGSKA (reference sequence). V was clipped by 0 bases and J by 8 bases; unmatched bases: 8. The CDR3 is 16 amino acids. The DNA of the CDR3 is TGCAGTGCTAGAGATAGTCTAGCGGGAGGGTGGGATGAGCAGTTCTTC. Residues: CSARDSLAGGWDEQFF.

There are a few counts of this clonotype. The V gene is TRBV11-2, the J gene TRBJ2-1, with D possibly TRBD2 on 5 matching bases. Trimming pared 8 bases from V and 4 bases from J, leaving 15 bases between. CDR1 is SGHAT, CDR2 FQNNGV, per germline. The CDR3 length is 14 residues. Here the CDR3 DNA reads TGTGCCAGCGGGCTAGCTTATCCGTACAATGAGCAGTTCTTC. Protein: CASGLAYPYNEQFF. The variable domain in full, completed from reference TRBV11-2 and TRBJ2-1, reads EAGVAQSPRYKIIEKRQSVAFWCNPISGHATLYWYQQILGQGPKLLIQFQNNGVVDDSQLPKDRFSAERLKGVDSTLKIQPAKLEDSAVYLCASGLAYPYNEQFFGPGTRLTVL.

The sample holds a few counts of this clonotype. The genes are TRBV20-1 and TRBJ2-7; D unresolved. CDR3 length: 9 residues. CDR1 is DFQATT, CDR2 SNEGSKA, per germline (reference sequence). Trimming pared 5 bases from V and 7 bases from J, leaving 6 bases between. CDR3 sequence (DNA): TGCAGTGCTTCCCAAGAGCAGTACTTC. It translates to CSASQEQYF.

The chain joins TRBV29-1 to TRBJ1-1; maybe TRBD1 (6 bases). V was trimmed by 4 bases and J by 9 bases, leaving 15 bases between them. The CDR3 has 12 residues. Looked up from germline, CDR1 is SQVTM and CDR2 is ANQGSEA. Written as DNA, the CDR3 is TGCAGCGTTGTAACCCTCCGGGGGCAAGCTTTCTTT. This codes for CSVVTLRGQAFF. The full variable domain, completed using reference TRBV29-1 and TRBJ1-1, is SAVISQKPSRDICQRGTSLTIQCQVDSQVTMMFWYRQQPGQSLTLIATANQGSEATYESGFVIDKFPISRPNLTFSTLTVSNMSPEDSSIYLCSVVTLRGQAFFGQGTRLTVV.

The gene calls are TRBV11-1 and TRBJ1-2; D not certain. The CDR3 length is 15 residues. Trimming stripped 8 bases from V and 0 bases from J, with 16 bases between. CDR1 SGHAT and CDR2 FQDESV come from the germline V gene (reference sequence). The CDR3: CASRLRPAANYGYTF. In nucleotides, the CDR3 is TGTGCCAGCCGGCTGAGGCCCGCTGCTAACTATGGCTACACCTTC.

The CDR3, as DNA: TGCAGCGTTGATAGGGGGCAGGGCACCTACGAGCAGTACTTC. It translates to CSVDRGQGTYEQYF. The chain has TRBV29-1 and TRBJ2-7, with 7 bases aligning to TRBD1. Germline V gene lookup returns CDR1 SQVTM and CDR2 ANQGSEA. CDR3 length: 14 residues. Losses at the gene ends were 3 bases for V and 2 bases for J; bases not matched to a gene: 7.

The chain recombines TRBV7-9 with TRBJ2-1; 13 bases are shared with TRBD2. The CDR3 has 17 residues. After removal of 5 bases from V and 5 bases from J, the junction contained 9 bases not matched to a gene. Germline V lookup: CDR1 SEHNR, CDR2 FQNEAQ (reference sequence). The CDR3 loop reads CASSRLAGGLRNNEQFF. The CDR3 region has the DNA TGTGCCAGCAGCCGACTAGCGGGAGGACTTAGGAACAATGAGCAGTTCTTC.

There are a few counts of this clonotype. The V gene is TRBV20-1, the J gene TRBJ2-1, with 7 bases that match TRBD1. The CDR3 covers 13 residues. V was pared by 5 bases and J by 3 bases, with 4 bases of the junction left unmatched. The germline V gene has CDR1 DFQATT and CDR2 SNEGSKA (reference sequence). As DNA, the CDR3 is TGCAGTGCTCCGGGACAGTACTACAATGAGCAGTTCTTC. It specifies CSAPGQYYNEQFF.

This clonotype was counted only a few times. The V call is TRBV2, the J call TRBJ2-6; 8 bases map to TRBD2. CDR1 SNHLY and CDR2 FYNNEI come from the germline V gene. The CDR3 is made up of 18 amino acids. The V gene end was trimmed by 3 bases and the J gene end by 0 bases; junction bases not matched to a gene: 7. CDR3 sequence: CASSEVSGTSSGANVLTF. DNA of the CDR3: TGTGCCAGCAGTGAGGTTAGCGGGACCAGCTCTGGGGCCAACGTCCTGACTTTC.

This clonotype turned up a few times. The chain employs TRBV10-3 and TRBJ2-2; possibly TRBD2 for D (6 bases). CDR1 ENHRY and CDR2 SYGVKD come from the germline V gene. This CDR3 has 15 residues. With 6 bases removed from V and 3 bases from J, the gap between germline ends came to 14 bases. The chain's CDR3 is CAIRDGSLDTGELFF. The CDR3 DNA is TGTGCCATCAGGGACGGGAGCTTGGACACCGGGGAGCTGTTTTTT.

The V and J genes are TRBV7-2 and TRBJ2-1, with D perhaps TRBD2 (6 bases). The germline V gene has CDR1 SGHTA and CDR2 FQGNSA. V lost 5 bases and J lost 9, with 17 bases in between. The CDR3 length is 14 residues. CDR3 DNA: TGTGCCAGCAGCCCCTGGAGGGAGTTCGGTGAGCAGTTCTTC. Protein sequence: CASSPWREFGEQFF.

This chain joins TRBV6-2 or TRBV6-3 and TRBJ1-5; D uncertain. From germline, CDR1 is MNHEY and CDR2 SVGEGT. This CDR3 contains 15 residues. Trimming left V 3 bases short and J 3 bases short, with 12 bases between. Here the CDR3 DNA reads TGTGCCAGCAGTTATGGGAGGACCTACAATCAGCCCCAGCATTTT. Translating it yields CASSYGRTYNQPQHF.

The sample holds a few counts of this clonotype. The chain couples TRBV27 to TRBJ1-5, with 9 bases lining up with TRBD1. The V and J ends lost 5 bases and 7 bases, in that order; junction bases with no gene match: 6. The CDR3 runs to 14 residues. The germline V gene has CDR1 MNHEY and CDR2 SMNVEV (reference sequence). The CDR3 DNA sequence: TGTGCCAGCAGTAAGGGACAGGGTGGGCAGCCCCAGCATTTT. Its protein product is CASSKGQGGQPQHF.

This clonotype was seen a handful of times. The chain has TRBV3-2 and TRBJ2-7; TRBD2, the D gene given by the table, was not confirmed from the DNA. TRBV3-2 is recorded as a pseudogene. The length of the CDR3 is 14 residues. CDR3 nucleotides: TGTGCCAGCAGCCAAGGTACTAGGACCTACGAGCAGTACTTC. Amino acids: CASSQGTRTYEQYF.

The J gene is TRBJ2-3, the V gene TRBV6-6, with no clear D. Germline lookup yields CDR1 MNHNY and CDR2 SVGAGI (reference sequence). This CDR3 has 11 amino acids. V gave up 10 bases and J gave up 6 bases, with 11 bases separating them. CDR3 region: CATHLWDTQYF. CDR3 nucleotides: TGTGCCACCCACCTTTGGGATACGCAGTATTTT.

This chain links TRBV5-6 with TRBJ2-7; 14 positions match TRBD2. This CDR3 spans 14 amino acids. CDR1 is SGHDT, CDR2 YYEEEE, per germline. The junction had 3 bases not matched to a gene; V was cut back by 4 bases and J by 6 bases. CDR3 nucleotide sequence: TGTGCCAGCAGCGAGGGACTAGCGGGAGCCGAGCAGTACTTC. Its protein is CASSEGLAGAEQYF.